The source of this T cell receptor (beta chain) is a study of beta chain features in type 1 diabetes. Study-level points and caveats: When Type 1 diabetes patients were examined, their TCRB CDR3s proved moderately but significantly shorter in all four CD4+ subsets. Among patients, naive, central memory and Treg TCRB repertoires appeared more similar than among healthy donors.

There are 15 residues in the CDR3. Germline V gene sequence: CDR1 LGHNA, CDR2 YNFKEQ. V was clipped by 2 bases and J by 5 bases; unmatched bases: 5. Isolated RNA was reverse transcribed in full, so expressed TCRB transcripts were sequenced. Clones were read by immunoSEQ multiplex PCR, and TCRdb kept only the in-frame ones, dropping some. The data contain a few hundred thousand clones, approximately 16% of them singletons. The single heparinised draw taken from each donor contained about 110 mL of blood on average. In the case of this clone: Its matching antigen is unknown.

The material sequenced was naive CD4+ T cells from blood. The source is a man younger than 30 with type 1 diabetes. The chain recombines TRBV4-2 with TRBJ1-4; 7 bases fit TRBD1. DNA of the CDR3: TGTGCCAGCAGCCAATCCGGACAGGAGAATGAAAAACTGTTTTTT. This sequence encodes CASSQSGQENEKLFF.